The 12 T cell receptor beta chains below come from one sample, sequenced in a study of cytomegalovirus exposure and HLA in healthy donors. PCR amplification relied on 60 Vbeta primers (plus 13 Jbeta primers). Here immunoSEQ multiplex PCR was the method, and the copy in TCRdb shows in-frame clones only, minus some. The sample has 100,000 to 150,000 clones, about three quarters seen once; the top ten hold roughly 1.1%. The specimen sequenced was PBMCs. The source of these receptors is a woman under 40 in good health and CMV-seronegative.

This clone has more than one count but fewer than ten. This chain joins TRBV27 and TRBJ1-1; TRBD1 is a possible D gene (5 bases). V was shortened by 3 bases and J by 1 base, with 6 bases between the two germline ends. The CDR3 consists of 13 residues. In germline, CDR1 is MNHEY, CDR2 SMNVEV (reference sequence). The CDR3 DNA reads TGTGCCAGCAGTTTCAGGGAGAACACTGAAGCTTTCTTT. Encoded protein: CASSFRENTEAFF.

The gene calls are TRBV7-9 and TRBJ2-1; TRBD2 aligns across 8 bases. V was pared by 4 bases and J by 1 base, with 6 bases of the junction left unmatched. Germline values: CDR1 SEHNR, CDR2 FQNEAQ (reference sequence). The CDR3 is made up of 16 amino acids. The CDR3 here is CASSSLSGSSYNEQFF. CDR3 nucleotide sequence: TGTGCCAGCAGCTCCTTAAGCGGGAGTTCCTACAATGAGCAGTTCTTC.

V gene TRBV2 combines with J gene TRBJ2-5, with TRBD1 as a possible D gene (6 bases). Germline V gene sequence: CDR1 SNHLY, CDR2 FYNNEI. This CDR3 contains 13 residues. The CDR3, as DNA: TGTGCTACGCTAACAGGGATTGAAGAGACCCAGTACTTC. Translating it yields CATLTGIEETQYF.

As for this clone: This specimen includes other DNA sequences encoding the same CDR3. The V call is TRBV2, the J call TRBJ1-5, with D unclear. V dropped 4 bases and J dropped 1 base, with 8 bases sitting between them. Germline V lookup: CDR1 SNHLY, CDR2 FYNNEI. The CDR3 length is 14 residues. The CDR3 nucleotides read TGTGCCAGCAGTGGGGGAGGAAGCAATCAGCCCCAGCATTTT. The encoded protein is CASSGGGSNQPQHF.

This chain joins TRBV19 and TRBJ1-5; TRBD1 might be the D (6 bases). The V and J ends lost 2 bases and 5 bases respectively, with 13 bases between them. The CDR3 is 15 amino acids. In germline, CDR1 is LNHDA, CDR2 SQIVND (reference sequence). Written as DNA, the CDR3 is TGTGCCAGTAGTATAAGGGGGATCGGAGATCAGCCCCAGCATTTT. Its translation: CASSIRGIGDQPQHF.

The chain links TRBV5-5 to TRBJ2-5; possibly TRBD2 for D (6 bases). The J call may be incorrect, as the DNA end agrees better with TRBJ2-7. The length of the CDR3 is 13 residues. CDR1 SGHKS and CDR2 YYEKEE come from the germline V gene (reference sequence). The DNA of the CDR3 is TGTGCCAGCAGCCCCTGGGGGGACTACGAGCAGTACTTC. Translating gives CASSPWGDYEQYF.

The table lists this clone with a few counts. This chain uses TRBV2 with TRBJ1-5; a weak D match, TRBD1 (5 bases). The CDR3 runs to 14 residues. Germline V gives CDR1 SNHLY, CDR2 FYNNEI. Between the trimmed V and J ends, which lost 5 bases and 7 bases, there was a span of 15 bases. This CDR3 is CASSMGQGGQPQHF. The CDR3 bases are TGTGCCAGCAGTATGGGGCAGGGCGGCCAGCCCCAGCATTTT.

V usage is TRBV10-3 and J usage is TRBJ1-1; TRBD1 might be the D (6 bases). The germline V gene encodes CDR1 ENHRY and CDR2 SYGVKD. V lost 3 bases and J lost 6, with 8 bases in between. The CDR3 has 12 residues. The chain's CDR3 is CAISEQGPEAFF. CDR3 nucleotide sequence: TGTGCCATCAGTGAACAGGGTCCTGAAGCTTTCTTT.

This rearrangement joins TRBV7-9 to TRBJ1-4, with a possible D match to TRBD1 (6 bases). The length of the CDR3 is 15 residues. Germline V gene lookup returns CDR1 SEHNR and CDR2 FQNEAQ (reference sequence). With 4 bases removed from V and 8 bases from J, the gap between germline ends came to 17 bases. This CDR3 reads CASSSRGALSEKLFF. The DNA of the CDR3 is TGTGCCAGCAGCTCACGGGGGGCGCTTAGCGAAAAACTGTTTTTT. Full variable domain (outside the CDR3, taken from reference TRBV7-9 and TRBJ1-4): DTGVSQNPRHKITKRGQNVTFRCDPISEHNRLYWYRQTLGQGPEFLTYFQNEAQLEKSRLLSDRFSAERPKGSFSTLEIQRTEQGDSAMYLCASSSRGALSEKLFFGSGTQLSVL.

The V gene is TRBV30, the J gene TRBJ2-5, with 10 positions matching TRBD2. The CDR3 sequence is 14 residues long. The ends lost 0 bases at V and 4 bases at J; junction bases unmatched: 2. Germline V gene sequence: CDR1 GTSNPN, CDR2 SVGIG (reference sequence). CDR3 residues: CAWSVASGRETQYF. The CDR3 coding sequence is TGTGCCTGGAGTGTGGCTAGCGGGAGAGAGACCCAGTACTTC.

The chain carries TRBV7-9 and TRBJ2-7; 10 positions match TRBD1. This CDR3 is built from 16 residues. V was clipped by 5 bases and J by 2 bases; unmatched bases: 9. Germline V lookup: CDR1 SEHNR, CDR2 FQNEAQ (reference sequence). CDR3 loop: CASSPRTGGSTYEQYF. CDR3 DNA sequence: TGTGCCAGCAGCCCTCGGACAGGGGGTAGTACCTACGAGCAGTACTTC. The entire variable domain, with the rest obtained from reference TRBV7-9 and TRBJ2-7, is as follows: DTGVSQNPRHKITKRGQNVTFRCDPISEHNRLYWYRQTLGQGPEFLTYFQNEAQLEKSRLLSDRFSAERPKGSFSTLEIQRTEQGDSAMYLCASSPRTGGSTYEQYFGPGTRLTVT.

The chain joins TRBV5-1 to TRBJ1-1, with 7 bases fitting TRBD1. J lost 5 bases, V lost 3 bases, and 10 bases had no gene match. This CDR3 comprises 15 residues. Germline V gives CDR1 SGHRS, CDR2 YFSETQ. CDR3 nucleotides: TGCGCCAGCAGCTCCCGCGCCGGGACAGCAACTGAAGCTTTCTTT. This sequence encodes CASSSRAGTATEAFF. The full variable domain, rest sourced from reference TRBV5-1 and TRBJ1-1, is KAGVTQTPRYLIKTRGQQVTLSCSPISGHRSVSWYQQTPGQGLQFLFEYFSETQRNKGNFPGRFSGRQFSNSRSEMNVSTLELGDSALYLCASSSRAGTATEAFFGQGTRLTVV.